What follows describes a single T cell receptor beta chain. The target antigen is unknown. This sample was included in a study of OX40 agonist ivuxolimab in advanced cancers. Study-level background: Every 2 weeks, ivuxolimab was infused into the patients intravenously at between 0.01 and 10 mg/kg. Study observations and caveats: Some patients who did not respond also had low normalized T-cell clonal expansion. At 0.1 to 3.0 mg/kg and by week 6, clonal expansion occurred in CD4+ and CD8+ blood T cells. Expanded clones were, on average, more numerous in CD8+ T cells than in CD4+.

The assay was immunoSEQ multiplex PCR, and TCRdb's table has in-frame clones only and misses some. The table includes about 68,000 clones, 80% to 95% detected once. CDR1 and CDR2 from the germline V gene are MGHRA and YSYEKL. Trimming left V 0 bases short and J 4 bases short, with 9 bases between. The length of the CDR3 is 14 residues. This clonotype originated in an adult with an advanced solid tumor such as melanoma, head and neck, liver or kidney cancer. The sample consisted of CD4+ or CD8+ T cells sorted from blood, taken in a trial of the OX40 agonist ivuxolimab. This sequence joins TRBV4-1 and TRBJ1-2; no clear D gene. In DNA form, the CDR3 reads TGCGCCAGCAGCCAAGATCCCCTATCCTATGGCTACACCTTC. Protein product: CASSQDPLSYGYTF.